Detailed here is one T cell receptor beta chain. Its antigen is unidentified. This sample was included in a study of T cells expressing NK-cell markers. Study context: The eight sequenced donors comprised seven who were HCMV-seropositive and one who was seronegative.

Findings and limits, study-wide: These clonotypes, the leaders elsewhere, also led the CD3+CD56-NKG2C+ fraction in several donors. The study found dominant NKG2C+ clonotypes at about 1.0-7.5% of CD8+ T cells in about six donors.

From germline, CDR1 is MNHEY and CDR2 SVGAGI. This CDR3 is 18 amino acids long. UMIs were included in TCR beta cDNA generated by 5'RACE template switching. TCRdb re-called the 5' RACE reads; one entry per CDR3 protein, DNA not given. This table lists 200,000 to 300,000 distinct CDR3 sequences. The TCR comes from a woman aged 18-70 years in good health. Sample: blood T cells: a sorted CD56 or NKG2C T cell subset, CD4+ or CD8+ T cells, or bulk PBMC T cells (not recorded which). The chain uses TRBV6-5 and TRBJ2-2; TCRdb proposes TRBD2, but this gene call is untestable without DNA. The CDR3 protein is CASSYSARLAGRTGELFF.